This TCR beta chain derives from a study of shared clonotypes between healthy human individuals. As regards this clone: Antigen unknown. This CDR3 is also generated by other DNA sequences in the sample.

Study results and caveats: In the sorted subsets, rarefaction showed sequencing was incomplete despite large depth. Sampling used blood alone; tissue repertoires probably differ. Against clonotypes common to all four donors, non-shared ones had lower generation probabilities.

In the naive CD8 group, cells lacked CD45RO and were positively selected for CCR7, so terminally differentiated effector memory CD45RA+ cells were left out. Germline CDR1 SGDLS, CDR2 YYNGEE. The germline V and J ends were trimmed by 0 bases and 5 bases, with 9 bases remaining between them. CDR3 length equals 13 residues. The protocol was immunoSEQ multiplex PCR, while the TCRdb copy is restricted to in-frame clones and leaves out a portion. The data show roughly 2 million clones, about 95% seen once. J is TRBJ2-7 and V is TRBV9; D unclear. The material sequenced was naive CD8+ T cells sorted from blood. This TCR was recovered from a young man in good health. The CDR3 loop reads CASSVGLGNEQYF. The CDR3 DNA follows: TGTGCCAGCAGCGTAGGCCTGGGAAACGAGCAGTACTTC.